These 10 T cell receptor beta chains share one sample of origin, sequenced in a study of CD8+ T cells in alopecia areata. cDNA reverse transcribed from extracted RNA served as the sequencing template. Measured with immunoSEQ multiplex PCR; TCRdb has only the in-frame clones, and not every one. The sample holds some 150,000 clones, around 87% seen once. The treatment is: oral pan-JAK inhibitor, 5-10 mg twice daily. The sequencing used CD8+ T cells sorted from blood, collected at week 4, from a patient treated with tofacitinib. Every receptor here comes from a human donor with alopecia areata.

The J gene is TRBJ2-3, the V gene TRBV19; 7 bases match TRBD2. Germline V lookup: CDR1 LNHDA, CDR2 SQIVND (reference sequence). With 5 bases clipped from V and 6 bases from J, the junction kept 5 bases outside the gene matches. The CDR3 runs to 13 residues. CDR3 in amino acids: CASSWAGADTQYF. The CDR3 DNA reads TGTGCCAGTAGTTGGGCGGGAGCGGATACGCAGTATTTT.

This clone was seen just once. The chain has TRBV6-5 and TRBJ2-7; 10 bases fit TRBD2. The germline gives CDR1 MNHEY, CDR2 SVGAGI. V shed 5 bases, J shed 3 bases, and the junction held 4 bases outside the gene matches. The CDR3 covers 14 residues. CDR3 coding DNA: TGTGCCAGCAGTAGCGGGGGGGCCGACTACGAGCAGTACTTC. As protein: CASSSGGADYEQYF.

The CDR3 bases are TGTGCCACCAGCAGAGATGGACAGGGAGGAAGTCAGCCCCAGCATTTT. The encoded protein is CATSRDGQGGSQPQHF. This chain joins TRBV15 and TRBJ1-5, with 8 bases fitting TRBD1. Germline CDR1 reads LNHNV; CDR2 reads YYDKDF (reference sequence). This CDR3 comprises 16 residues. The V gene end was trimmed by 0 bases and the J gene end by 6 bases; junction bases not matched to a gene: 7.

CDR3 coding DNA: TGTGCCAGCAGTTTGAATAGCTACAATGAGCAGTTCTTC. Translated: CASSLNSYNEQFF. The chain has TRBV6-5 and TRBJ2-1; D is unclear. The V end lost 4 bases, the J end lost 3 bases, and 7 bases lay between the germline ends. The CDR3 extends over 13 amino acids. Germline CDR1 and CDR2: MNHEY and SVGAGI.

The rearrangement uses TRBV29-1 and TRBJ2-3, with TRBD2 matching over 11 bases. The germline CDR1 and CDR2 sequences are SQVTM and ANQGSEA. V gave up 6 bases and J gave up 2 bases; unmatched junction bases: 4. The CDR3 totals 14 residues. For the CDR3, the DNA is TGCAGCGTCCGGACTAGCGGGCCCACAGATACGCAGTATTTT. Translating gives CSVRTSGPTDTQYF.

The count of this clone is one. This rearrangement joins TRBV7-8 to TRBJ2-7, with D hard to call. The length of the CDR3 is 13 residues. Trimming removed 2 bases at V and 0 bases at J, with 5 bases between. The V gene's germline CDR1 is SGHVS and CDR2 FQNEAQ. CDR3 sequence: CASSLSASYEQYF. In nucleotides, the CDR3 is TGTGCCAGCAGCTTATCGGCCTCCTACGAGCAGTACTTC. The entire variable domain, with the rest obtained from reference TRBV7-8 and TRBJ2-7, is as follows: GAGVSQSPRYKVAKRGQDVALRCDPISGHVSLFWYQQALGQGPEFLTYFQNEAQLDKSGLPSDRFFAERPEGSVSTLKIQRTQQEDSAVYLCASSLSASYEQYFGPGTRLTVT.

Comments on this clone: This specimen includes other DNA sequences encoding the same CDR3. This sequence joins TRBV4-1 and TRBJ2-3; 9 nucleotides agree with TRBD1. Germline V lookup: CDR1 MGHRA, CDR2 YSYEKL. V trimming: 4 bases; J trimming: 4 bases; junction bases outside the gene matches: 3. This CDR3 has 14 residues. The chain's CDR3 is CASSRGQGADTQYF. As DNA, the CDR3 is TGCGCCAGCAGCCGGGGACAGGGTGCAGATACGCAGTATTTT.

V gene TRBV4-1 combines with J gene TRBJ2-1, with 7 positions matching TRBD1. CDR3 length: 17 amino acids. Losses at the gene ends were 3 bases for V and 1 base for J; bases not matched to a gene: 9. Germline values: CDR1 MGHRA, CDR2 YSYEKL. The CDR3 nucleotides read TGCGCCAGCAGCCAGAGACAGGGAAAACTATCCTACAATGAGCAGTTCTTC. This encodes CASSQRQGKLSYNEQFF.

The J gene is TRBJ2-1, the V gene TRBV18; D gene ambiguous. The germline CDR1 and CDR2 sequences are KGHSH and LQKENI. This CDR3 comprises 13 residues. The ends were cut back, 2 bases at V and 8 bases at J, with 10 bases in the middle. Here the CDR3 reads CASSPGSPDEQFF. CDR3 DNA sequence: TGTGCCAGCTCACCAGGCTCTCCCGATGAGCAGTTCTTC.

V is TRBV29-1 and J is TRBJ2-3; D is perhaps TRBD1 or TRBD2 (5 bases each). The CDR3 consists of 13 residues. Trimming stripped 7 bases from V and 0 bases from J, with 11 bases between. Germline V lookup: CDR1 SQVTM, CDR2 ANQGSEA. The DNA for the CDR3 is TGCAGCGCGGGGACCAGTAGCACAGATACGCAGTATTTT. Translating it yields CSAGTSSTDTQYF.